These 25 T cell receptor beta chains originate from one sample sequenced in a study of control samples from healthy donors and cancer patients. Assay used: immunoSEQ multiplex PCR; TCRdb lists only in-frame clones, some missing. This sample has about 180,000 clones; approximately 90% occur once, and the top ten carry more than 1.3%. Material: blood. The receptors were sampled from a young man in good health.

This clone was counted once. This chain connects TRBV7-9 to TRBJ2-7; D gene unclear. The CDR3 is made up of 18 amino acids. Germline V gene sequence: CDR1 SEHNR, CDR2 FQNEAQ (reference sequence). Trimming stripped 1 base from V and 3 bases from J, with 22 bases between. CDR3 in amino acids: CASSLVPLTNVLNYEQYF. The CDR3 bases are TGTGCCAGCAGCTTAGTCCCTCTCACCAATGTATTGAACTACGAGCAGTACTTC.

The chain has TRBV7-6 and TRBJ2-3; perhaps TRBD1 as D (6 bases). The CDR3 loop spans 17 amino acids. Germline CDR1 is SGHVS and CDR2 is FNYEAQ. The V end lost 1 base, the J end lost 1 base, and 15 bases lay between the germline ends. CDR3 residues: CASSLDSWTEGTDTQYF. The DNA of the CDR3 is TGTGCCAGCAGCTTAGATTCGTGGACAGAGGGCACAGATACGCAGTATTTT.

The chain links TRBV5-1 to TRBJ1-1; no firm D call. Trimming left V 0 bases short and J 3 bases short, with 12 bases between. Germline V gene sequence: CDR1 SGHRS, CDR2 YFSETQ. The CDR3 spans 15 residues. CDR3 in amino acids: CASSLESLRDTEAFF. Written as DNA, the CDR3 is TGCGCCAGCAGCTTGGAATCCCTCCGGGACACTGAAGCTTTCTTT.

The gene calls are TRBV14 and TRBJ1-1, with no clear D. The ends were cut back, 8 bases at V and 3 bases at J, with 10 bases in the middle. The CDR3 sequence is 12 residues long. The germline CDR1 and CDR2 sequences are SGHDN and FVKESK. The CDR3 sequence is CASGEYDTEAFF. The CDR3 nucleotides are TGTGCCAGCGGCGAGTATGACACTGAAGCTTTCTTT.

CDR3 nucleotides: TGTGCCACCAGTGATCGGACTAGCGGGGTCACTGATACGCAGTATTTT. This sequence encodes CATSDRTSGVTDTQYF. This rearrangement joins TRBV24-1 to TRBJ2-3; 12 bases line up with TRBD2. Germline-derived CDR1 and CDR2 are KGHDR and SFDVKD. The V segment lost 3 bases and the J segment 6 bases; nucleotides outside the gene matches: 6. This CDR3 is 16 amino acids long.

This clone was seen a few times. The rearrangement joins TRBV5-1 to TRBJ1-6; unclear D gene. V shed 3 bases and J shed 9 bases, with 16 bases lying between them. Germline CDR1 reads SGHRS; CDR2 reads YFSETQ. This CDR3 contains 15 residues. CDR3 DNA sequence: TGCGCCAGCAGCTCAATTCTTGGGGTTACTTCACCCCTCCACTTT. Protein sequence: CASSSILGVTSPLHF. The variable domain in full, completed from reference TRBV5-1 and TRBJ1-6, reads KAGVTQTPRYLIKTRGQQVTLSCSPISGHRSVSWYQQTPGQGLQFLFEYFSETQRNKGNFPGRFSGRQFSNSRSEMNVSTLELGDSALYLCASSSILGVTSPLHFGNGTRLTVT.

The chain is built from TRBV3-1 (or the pseudogene TRBV3-2) and TRBJ2-2; tentatively, D is TRBD2 (6 bases). Germline-derived CDR1 and CDR2 are LGHDT and YNNKEL (reference sequence). V was clipped by 0 bases and J by 4 bases, with 18 bases between them. The CDR3 extends over 18 amino acids. CDR3: CASSQESDRSGFTGELFF. CDR3 coding DNA: TGTGCCAGCAGCCAAGAAAGCGACCGGAGCGGGTTCACCGGGGAGCTGTTTTTT.

The genes are TRBV5-4 and TRBJ1-1; no clear D. The CDR3 contains 17 residues. V shed 5 bases and J shed 2 bases, with 22 bases lying between them. Germline V gives CDR1 SGHNT, CDR2 YYREEE (reference sequence). The chain's CDR3 is CASRSEKRERANTEAFF. For the CDR3, the DNA is TGTGCCAGCAGGTCAGAAAAGCGGGAAAGGGCCAACACTGAAGCTTTCTTT.

The V gene is TRBV14, the J gene TRBJ2-5; D is possibly TRBD2 (6 bases). The V end was cut by 1 base, the J end by 8 bases, with 17 bases between. Germline V lookup: CDR1 SGHDN, CDR2 FVKESK. The CDR3 spans 15 residues. The DNA of the CDR3 is TGTGCCAGCAGCCAAGTCGGCCGAGGGCGGGGTACCCAGTACTTC. It yields the protein CASSQVGRGRGTQYF.

The chain uses TRBV12-3 or TRBV12-4 and TRBJ1-2; 10 nucleotides line up with TRBD1. The CDR3 covers 13 residues. V lost 6 bases, J lost 2 bases, and 0 bases stayed unmatched. CDR3 sequence reads: CASRGQGNYGYTF. CDR3 nucleotide sequence: TGTGCCAGCAGGGGACAGGGGAACTATGGCTACACCTTC.

The rearrangement uses TRBV4-2 and TRBJ2-4; 7 bases line up with TRBD1. Germline CDR1 reads LGHNA; CDR2 reads YNFKEQ. The V and J ends lost 2 bases and 7 bases, in that order; junction bases with no gene match: 14. The length of the CDR3 is 17 residues. CDR3 DNA sequence: TGTGCCAGCAGCCAACCCATCTTAGGTTTCAGGGGGAACATTCAGTACTTC. Its protein product is CASSQPILGFRGNIQYF.

The V call is TRBV12-5, the J call TRBJ1-6; D is unclear. The CDR3 runs to 15 residues. Trimming removed 1 base from V and 0 bases from J, with 4 bases in between. CDR1 is LGHNT, CDR2 FRNRAP, per germline. The CDR3 is CASGLGGSYNSPLHF. The CDR3 DNA follows: TGTGCTAGTGGTTTGGGGGGCTCCTATAATTCACCCCTCCACTTT.

The chain recombines TRBV6-6 with TRBJ2-1; D is perhaps TRBD2 (6 bases). V was trimmed by 6 bases and J by 7 bases, leaving 13 bases between them. This CDR3 comprises 13 residues. Germline loops: CDR1 MNHNY, CDR2 SVGAGI (reference sequence). The CDR3 region is CASSLGGWNEQFF. CDR3 sequence (DNA): TGTGCCAGCAGCCTTGGGGGGTGGAATGAGCAGTTCTTC.

The chain couples TRBV4-2 to TRBJ2-3; TRBD2 matches at 8 bases. CDR3 length: 16 residues. Germline CDR1 reads LGHNA; CDR2 reads YNFKEQ. J gave up 2 bases and V 6 bases, and 10 bases lay outside the gene matches. The CDR3 loop is CASRRRDSGATDTQYF. The CDR3 nucleotides are TGTGCCAGCAGACGTCGGGATAGCGGGGCCACAGATACGCAGTATTTT.

The V and J genes are TRBV6-2 or TRBV6-3 and TRBJ1-3; D uncertain. V dropped 2 bases and J dropped 2 bases, with 7 bases sitting between them. Germline CDR1 MNHEY, CDR2 SVGEGT. CDR3 length: 14 residues. The CDR3 reads CASSYDNAGNTIYF. The DNA of the CDR3 is TGTGCCAGCAGTTACGACAACGCTGGAAACACCATATATTTT.

A word on this clone: Other DNA sequences in the same sample also yield this CDR3. This chain joins TRBV9 and TRBJ1-2; 8 nucleotides agree with TRBD1. From germline, CDR1 is SGDLS and CDR2 YYNGEE. The CDR3 totals 14 residues. J was trimmed by 6 bases and V by 0 bases; bases with no gene match: 4. The CDR3 DNA follows: TGTGCCAGCAGCGTAGTAGGACAGGGAGATGGCTACACCTTC. Translated, it gives CASSVVGQGDGYTF.

The chain combines TRBV2 with TRBJ1-1; D gene unclear. Germline loops: CDR1 SNHLY, CDR2 FYNNEI. This CDR3 has 12 amino acids. Trimming shortened V by 7 bases and J by 3 bases, and 9 bases separated the two germline ends. In DNA, the CDR3 is TGTGCCAGCATTTCAGGATACACTGAAGCTTTCTTT. Protein sequence: CASISGYTEAFF.

The gene calls are TRBV7-2 and TRBJ1-5; D is unresolved. The CDR3 covers 16 residues. V lost 5 bases and J lost 0, with 14 bases in between. Germline CDR1 and CDR2: SGHTA and FQGNSA. The chain's CDR3 is CASSPEVGYSNQPQHF. CDR3 bases: TGTGCCAGCAGCCCAGAGGTTGGCTATAGCAATCAGCCCCAGCATTTT.

The V and J genes are TRBV19 and TRBJ1-2; possible D gene TRBD1, 5 bases. Looked up from germline, CDR1 is LNHDA and CDR2 is SQIVND (reference sequence). This CDR3 region has 15 residues. Trimming left V 4 bases short and J 3 bases short, with 15 bases between. Here the CDR3 reads CASSTLGGVDYGYTF. Here the CDR3 DNA reads TGTGCCAGTAGTACTTTGGGGGGGGTGGACTATGGCTACACCTTC.

V usage is TRBV6-5 and J usage is TRBJ1-1, with D possibly matching TRBD1 (5 bases). This CDR3 comprises 13 residues. Germline CDR1 and CDR2: MNHEY and SVGAGI. With 0 bases removed from V and 7 bases from J, the gap between germline ends came to 9 bases. CDR3 in DNA: TGTGCCAGCAGTTACTCGAGGGACCGTGAAGCTTTCTTT. This translates into CASSYSRDREAFF.

V is TRBV7-9 and J is TRBJ2-1, with 11 positions matching TRBD2. Trimming removed 5 bases from V and 7 bases from J; junction bases left unmatched: 7. CDR1 is SEHNR and CDR2 is FQNEAQ in the germline V gene (reference sequence). CDR3 length: 15 amino acids. The DNA for the CDR3 is TGTGCCAGCAGCACGGGACTAGCGGTCGGGAATGAGCAGTTCTTC. Its protein is CASSTGLAVGNEQFF. Full variable domain (missing parts from reference TRBV7-9 and TRBJ2-1): DTGVSQNPRHKITKRGQNVTFRCDPISEHNRLYWYRQTLGQGPEFLTYFQNEAQLEKSRLLSDRFSAERPKGSFSTLEIQRTEQGDSAMYLCASSTGLAVGNEQFFGPGTRLTVL.

V is TRBV7-6 and J is TRBJ2-1, with D unresolved. The germline V gene encodes CDR1 SGHVS and CDR2 FNYEAQ. The CDR3 contains 16 residues. Trimming cost V 2 bases and J 0 bases, with 11 bases left between them. CDR3 in DNA: TGTGCCAGCAGCTTATTTAGGTCGAGCTCCTACAATGAGCAGTTCTTC. This codes for CASSLFRSSSYNEQFF.

The V call is TRBV7-9, the J call TRBJ2-3, with 8 bases lining up with TRBD2. The CDR3 length is 14 residues. Germline V gene sequence: CDR1 SEHNR, CDR2 FQNEAQ (reference sequence). Germline trimming cut 7 bases from V and 3 bases from J; bases unmatched to any gene: 6. In nucleotides, the CDR3 is TGTGCCAGCATTAGGATAGCGGGAACAGATACGCAGTATTTT. Translation gives CASIRIAGTDTQYF.

In its sample, this clone was seen a few times. The rearrangement joins TRBV5-1 to TRBJ2-1, with 8 bases aligning to TRBD2. With V trimmed by 0 bases and J by 7 bases, 9 bases remained unmatched. From germline, CDR1 is SGHRS and CDR2 YFSETQ. CDR3 size: 16 residues. In nucleotides, the CDR3 is TGCGCCAGCAGCTTGGCCTTTAGCGGGATAGCAAATGAGCAGTTCTTC. This translates into CASSLAFSGIANEQFF.

The rearrangement joins TRBV30 to TRBJ1-4, with unresolved D. CDR1 GTSNPN and CDR2 SVGIG come from the germline V gene (reference sequence). The V end lost 8 bases, the J end lost 3 bases, and 16 bases lay between the germline ends. CDR3 length: 14 residues. Written as DNA, the CDR3 is TGTGCCACAAAGATAAGGGCATCTAATGAAAAACTGTTTTTT. Translating it yields CATKIRASNEKLFF.